This record concerns one TCR beta chain sequence. Its antigen is not known. The data were obtained in a study of T cell responses to AZD1222 COVID-19 vaccine. Findings of the study overall: Only 5 or 6 people who got AZD1222 tested seropositive at baseline. The donor cohort was predominantly white British with a female majority, and clonal diversity may have been underestimated. A reported finding is that nearly half of spike-specific TCRs target unmutated variant regions.

Assay used: immunoSEQ multiplex PCR; TCRdb lists only in-frame clones, some missing. Of 150,000 to 200,000 clones listed, 85% to 95% were seen once; the top ten hold approximately 0.64%. Germline lookup yields CDR1 SQVTM and CDR2 ANQGSEA. V lost 1 base, J lost 2 bases, and 11 bases lay in between. The CDR3 totals 14 residues. This sequence originates from an adult in good health. The sequencing used peripheral blood, collected on day 0 of AZD1222 vaccination. The chain combines TRBV29-1 with TRBJ2-5, with a tentative D call TRBD1 (5 bases). The CDR3 spells CSVEGWTIQETQYF. CDR3 sequence (DNA): TGCAGCGTTGAAGGTTGGACAATACAAGAGACCCAGTACTTC.